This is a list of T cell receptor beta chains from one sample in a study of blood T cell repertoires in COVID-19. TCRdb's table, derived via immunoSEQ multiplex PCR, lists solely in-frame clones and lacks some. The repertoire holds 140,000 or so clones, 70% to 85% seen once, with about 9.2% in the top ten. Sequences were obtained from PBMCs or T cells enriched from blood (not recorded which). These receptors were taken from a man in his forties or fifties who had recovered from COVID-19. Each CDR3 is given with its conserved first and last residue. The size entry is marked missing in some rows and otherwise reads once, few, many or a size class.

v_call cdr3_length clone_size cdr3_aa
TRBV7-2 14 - CASSTSGGQETQYF
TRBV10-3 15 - CAISELGGNNTEAFF
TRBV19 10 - CASSRSPLHF
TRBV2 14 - CASSEGRASGELFF
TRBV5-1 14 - CASSPEGSRYGYTF
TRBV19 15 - CASSPQPTSNQPQHF
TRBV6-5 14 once CASSGTGGPYEQYF
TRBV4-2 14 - CASSQEGGRETQYF
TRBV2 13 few CASSEARGYEQYF
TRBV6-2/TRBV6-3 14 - CASSPRTGRDTQYF
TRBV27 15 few CASSFGTGRYNEQFF
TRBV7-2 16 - CASSAAGRASGNTIYF
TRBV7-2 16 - CASRRDLGASNEKLFF
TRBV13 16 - CASSLIGTSGAYEQYF
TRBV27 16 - CASSPAGLRYTDTQYF
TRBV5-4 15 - CASSPSGVSYNEQFF
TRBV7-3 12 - CASSREGSTQYF
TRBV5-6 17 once CASSFVPGQGPFETQYF
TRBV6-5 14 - CASSYSTGGGKLFF
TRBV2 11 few CASSEDRALSF
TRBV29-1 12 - CSVGAQAGELFF
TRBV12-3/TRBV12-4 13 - CAIKQIPGNTIYF
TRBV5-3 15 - CARSPGTSGAGTQYF
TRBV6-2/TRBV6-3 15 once CASSSARTEVYEQYF
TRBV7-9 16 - CASSPFPAGGYNEQFF
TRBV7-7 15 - CASSQGAFGTDTQYF
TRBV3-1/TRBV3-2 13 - CASSQVRNNEQFF
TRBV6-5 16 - CASSYSTGVGQETQYF
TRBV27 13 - CASSFNRNTEAFF
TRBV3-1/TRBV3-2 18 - CASSQEGGLAGVHYEQYF
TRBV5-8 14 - CASSLTGLNTEAFF
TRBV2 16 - CASRDGGGTYNSPLHF
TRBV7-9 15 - CASSASSGGARGYTF
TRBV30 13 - CAWSKAGDQPQHF
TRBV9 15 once CASSARQGSGNTIYF
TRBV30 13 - CAWSTGANSPLHF
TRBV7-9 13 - CASRPDSGEKLFF
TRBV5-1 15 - CASSPRQGGTDTQYF
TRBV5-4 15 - CASSSGTSGSYEQFF
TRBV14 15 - CASRDSASTNEKLFF
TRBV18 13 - CASSPPIVDTIYF
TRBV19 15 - CASSIEGQGGQPQHF
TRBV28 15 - CASSFQRRHAYEQYF
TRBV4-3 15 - CASSQDGGAPYEQYF
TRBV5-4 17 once CASSLRGGAAQSNTQYF
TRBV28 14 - CASSSGQGAYGYTF
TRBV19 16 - CASSTFMGQRNTEAFF
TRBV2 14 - CASWGGRFEETQYF
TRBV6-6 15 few CASSYPGTGEEKLFF
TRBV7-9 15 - CASSLGDRESGELFF
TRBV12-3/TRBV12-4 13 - CASSLGASLPQHF
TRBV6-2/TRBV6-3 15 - CASSPSGGAPDTQYF
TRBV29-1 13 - CSVVRGSNTEAFF